This T cell receptor (beta chain) was recorded in a study of OX40 agonist ivuxolimab in advanced cancers. Across the study: Those enrolled were 70% to 85% male, with a mean age of about 60 years and ages from roughly 23 to 79. One hepatocellular carcinoma and a couple of cutaneous melanoma patients partially responded. Broader study findings: The 0.1-3.0 mg/kg partial responders had among the lowest clonal expansion.

This clone was picked up one time. Antigen unknown. Sequencing was performed with immunoSEQ multiplex PCR; in TCRdb, only in-frame clones are kept and a portion is missing. Of roughly 90,000 clones listed, about 89% are singletons. The material was CD4+ or CD8+ T cells sorted from blood, obtained in a trial of the OX40 agonist ivuxolimab. This TCR came from an adult with an advanced solid tumor such as melanoma, head and neck, liver or kidney cancer.

CDR3 bases: TGTGCCAGTGGGGTCCGTGGGACAGATACGCAGTATTTT. Protein: CASGVRGTDTQYF. V gene TRBV28 combines with J gene TRBJ2-3, with D uncertain. The CDR3 consists of 13 residues. Between the trimmed V and J ends, which lost 9 bases and 3 bases, there was a span of 13 bases. Germline CDR1 MDHEN, CDR2 SYDVKM.